This TCR beta chain was recorded in a study of post-analysis software for immune sequencing data. About the research overall: There were relapsing-remitting, secondary progressive and progressive-relapsing multiple sclerosis among the disease courses included.

Unique molecular identifiers featured in each of the TCR beta cDNA libraries. In TCRdb, the PCR reads were re-called with MiXCR into one record per CDR3 protein. The profile covers hundreds of thousands of distinct CDR3 sequences, with around 53% appearing a single time and over 4% taken by the ten largest. Study-wide results and limits: The normalized Chao1 diversity of multiple sclerosis patients was significantly lower than that of controls. TRBV5-6, TRBV5-1 and TRBV20-1 were among roughly 5 TRBV segments more frequent in patients than controls. Strong same-batch co-clustering of samples appeared with F measure clustering.

This clonotype occurred a few times. The antigen is not known. Trimming took 4 bases from V and 2 from J, leaving 1 base between them. The CDR3 sequence is 11 residues long. CDR1 ENHRY and CDR2 SYGVKD come from the germline V gene. The specimen sequenced was blood. The clonotype was recovered from a girl aged 10-17 years with multiple sclerosis. V and J are TRBV10-3 and TRBJ2-3, with D uncertain. CDR3 sequence: CAISVTDTQYF. The CDR3 region has the DNA TGTGCCATCAGTGTCACAGATACGCAGTATTTT.